The 15 T cell receptor beta chains in this list originate from one sample, sequenced in a study of blood T cell repertoires in COVID-19. Here immunoSEQ multiplex PCR was the method, and the copy in TCRdb shows in-frame clones only, minus some. Of 200,000 to 250,000 clones in the sample, 84% were seen once. The material sequenced was peripheral blood. Receptors originate from a man between 50 and 59 years old with active or convalescent COVID-19.

This clone was seen more than once but under ten times. The chain uses TRBV19 and TRBJ1-2; D perhaps matches TRBD1 (5 bases). In germline, CDR1 is LNHDA, CDR2 SQIVND (reference sequence). V was cut by 5 bases and J by 4 bases, with 8 bases left in between. This CDR3 comprises 12 residues. The CDR3 bases are TGTGCCAGTAGTCAGGGCGGCTATGGCTACACCTTC. Protein product: CASSQGGYGYTF.

This chain uses TRBV7-9 with TRBJ2-3; 10 bases fit TRBD2. This CDR3 spans 16 amino acids. Trimming took 1 base from V and 2 from J; bases not matched to a gene: 3. CDR1 and CDR2 from the germline V gene are SEHNR and FQNEAQ (reference sequence). In DNA form, the CDR3 reads TGTGCCAGCAGCTTAGGGACTAGCGGAATCACAGATACGCAGTATTTT. Protein sequence: CASSLGTSGITDTQYF.

The chain carries TRBV5-6 and TRBJ2-3; D gene unclear. The CDR3 sequence is 14 residues long. Trimming removed 0 bases from V and 7 bases from J, with 12 bases in between. Germline-derived CDR1 and CDR2 are SGHDT and YYEEEE. The CDR3: CASSLARPQHTQYF. CDR3 nucleotides: TGTGCCAGCAGCTTGGCCAGGCCACAACATACGCAGTATTTT.

The genes are TRBV10-2 and TRBJ2-1, with TRBD2 matching over 7 bases. The CDR3 spans 13 residues. J lost 4 bases, V lost 6 bases, and 3 bases had no gene match. Looked up from germline, CDR1 is WSHSY and CDR2 is SAAADI. DNA for the CDR3: TGCGCCAGCAGCACTAGCGCTTACAATGAGCAGTTCTTC. The encoded protein is CASSTSAYNEQFF.

This rearrangement joins TRBV5-1 to TRBJ2-1, with TRBD2 identical over 9 bases. Per the germline V gene, CDR1 is SGHRS and CDR2 is YFSETQ. This CDR3 contains 14 residues. Losses at the gene ends were 4 bases for V and 4 bases for J; bases not matched to a gene: 3. The CDR3 region is CASSLAGQYNEQFF. CDR3 bases: TGCGCCAGCAGCCTAGCGGGACAGTACAATGAGCAGTTCTTC.

V gene TRBV3-1 (or the pseudogene TRBV3-2) combines with J gene TRBJ2-3, with 9 bases lining up with TRBD2. The V gene's germline CDR1 is LGHDT and CDR2 YNNKEL (reference sequence). V shed 1 base and J 4 bases; nucleotides not matched to a gene: 0. The CDR3 totals 14 residues. CDR3 DNA sequence: TGTGCCAGCAGCCAAGGGACTAGCGCAGATACGCAGTATTTT. This codes for CASSQGTSADTQYF.

The rearrangement links TRBV4-1 to TRBJ2-7; weak D call: TRBD2 (6 bases). The germline gives CDR1 MGHRA, CDR2 YSYEKL. The CDR3 is 15 residues long. Trimming took 2 bases from V and 3 from J, leaving 14 bases between them. In DNA, the CDR3 is TGCGCCAGCAGCCAAACTACGGGACTGATCTACGAGCAGTACTTC. It translates to CASSQTTGLIYEQYF.

This clone was seen a single time. The rearrangement links TRBV18 to TRBJ2-2; 7 bases fit TRBD1. The CDR3 sequence is 16 residues long. V was pared by 2 bases and J by 2 bases, with 5 bases of the junction left unmatched. Per germline, CDR1 KGHSH and CDR2 LQKENI. The CDR3 bases are TGTGCCAGCTCACCAATGGGACAGACCAACACCGGGGAGCTGTTTTTT. Translation: CASSPMGQTNTGELFF.

The chain is built from TRBV6-2 or TRBV6-3 and TRBJ2-5; TRBD2 matches 12 bases. The CDR3 covers 19 residues. The junction had 14 bases not matched to a gene; V was cut back by 2 bases and J by 4 bases. The germline gives CDR1 MNHEY, CDR2 SVGEGT. The CDR3 loop reads CASSYPTPGLAGWGETQYF. DNA for the CDR3: TGTGCCAGCAGTTACCCCACCCCCGGACTAGCGGGGTGGGGAGAGACCCAGTACTTC.

V and J are TRBV29-1 and TRBJ2-1, with TRBD2 as a possible D gene (7 bases). This CDR3 contains 16 residues. Between the trimmed V and J ends, which lost 0 bases and 5 bases, there was a span of 17 bases. Germline V gene sequence: CDR1 SQVTM, CDR2 ANQGSEA. CDR3 protein: CSVEDPEAGAHNEQFF. The DNA for the CDR3 is TGCAGCGTTGAAGACCCCGAGGCGGGGGCCCACAATGAGCAGTTCTTC.

The chain uses TRBV9 and TRBJ2-7, with 9 bases that match TRBD1. This CDR3 is built from 14 residues. Germline CDR1 reads SGDLS; CDR2 reads YYNGEE. The junction had 9 bases not matched to a gene; V was cut back by 4 bases and J by 7 bases. CDR3 residues: CASSPPGTGREQYF. CDR3 coding DNA: TGTGCCAGCAGCCCCCCCGGGACAGGGCGGGAGCAGTACTTC.

This clone was found a few times. The chain is built from TRBV5-8 and TRBJ1-2, with D unresolved. This CDR3 has 13 residues. Germline V gene lookup returns CDR1 SGHTS and CDR2 YDEGEE. V was shortened by 0 bases and J by 7 bases, with 10 bases between the two germline ends. DNA for the CDR3: TGTGCCAGCAGCTTGGTTCCGGGTGGTGGCTACACCTTC. Encoded protein: CASSLVPGGGYTF.

The V and J genes are TRBV27 and TRBJ1-2; 10 bases match TRBD1. Germline lookup yields CDR1 MNHEY and CDR2 SMNVEV (reference sequence). Trimming at V came to 8 bases and at J to 8 bases, leaving 11 bases not matched to a gene. The CDR3 loop spans 14 amino acids. The CDR3: CASAKGQGFSGYTF. CDR3 nucleotides: TGTGCCAGCGCCAAGGGACAGGGGTTTAGCGGCTACACCTTC.

This chain links TRBV6-5 with TRBJ2-5, with 7 positions matching TRBD2. The CDR3 sequence is 16 residues long. The J segment lost 1 base and the V segment lost 4 bases, leaving 9 bases of the junction unmatched. The V gene's germline CDR1 is MNHEY and CDR2 SVGAGI. The CDR3 here is CASSSRASGGQETQYF. DNA for the CDR3: TGTGCCAGCAGTTCCCGGGCTAGCGGAGGCCAAGAGACCCAGTACTTC.

About this clone: Other DNA sequences in the same sample also yield this CDR3. J is TRBJ1-5 and V is TRBV19; 7 positions match TRBD1. Per the germline V gene, CDR1 is LNHDA and CDR2 is SQIVND (reference sequence). Trimming removed 5 bases from V and 6 bases from J; junction bases left unmatched: 7. The CDR3 spans 14 residues. In DNA, the CDR3 is TGTGCCAGTAGTCCACAGGGGCTGGGTCAGCCCCAGCATTTT. It specifies CASSPQGLGQPQHF.